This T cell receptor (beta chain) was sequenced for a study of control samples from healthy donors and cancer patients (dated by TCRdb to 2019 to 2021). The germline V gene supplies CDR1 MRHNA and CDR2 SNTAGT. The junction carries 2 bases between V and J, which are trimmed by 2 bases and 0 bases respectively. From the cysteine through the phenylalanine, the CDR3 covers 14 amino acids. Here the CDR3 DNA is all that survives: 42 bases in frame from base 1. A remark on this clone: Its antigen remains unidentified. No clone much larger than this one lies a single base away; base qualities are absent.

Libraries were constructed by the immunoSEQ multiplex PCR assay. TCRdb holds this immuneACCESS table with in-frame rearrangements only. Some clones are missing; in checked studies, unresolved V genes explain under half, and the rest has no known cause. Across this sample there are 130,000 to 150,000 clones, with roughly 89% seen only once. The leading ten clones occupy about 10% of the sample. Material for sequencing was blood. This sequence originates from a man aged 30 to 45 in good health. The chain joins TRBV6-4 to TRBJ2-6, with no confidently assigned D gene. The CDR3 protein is CASSDHSGANVLTF. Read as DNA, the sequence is TGTGCCAGCAGTGACCACTCTGGGGCCAACGTCCTGACTTTC.